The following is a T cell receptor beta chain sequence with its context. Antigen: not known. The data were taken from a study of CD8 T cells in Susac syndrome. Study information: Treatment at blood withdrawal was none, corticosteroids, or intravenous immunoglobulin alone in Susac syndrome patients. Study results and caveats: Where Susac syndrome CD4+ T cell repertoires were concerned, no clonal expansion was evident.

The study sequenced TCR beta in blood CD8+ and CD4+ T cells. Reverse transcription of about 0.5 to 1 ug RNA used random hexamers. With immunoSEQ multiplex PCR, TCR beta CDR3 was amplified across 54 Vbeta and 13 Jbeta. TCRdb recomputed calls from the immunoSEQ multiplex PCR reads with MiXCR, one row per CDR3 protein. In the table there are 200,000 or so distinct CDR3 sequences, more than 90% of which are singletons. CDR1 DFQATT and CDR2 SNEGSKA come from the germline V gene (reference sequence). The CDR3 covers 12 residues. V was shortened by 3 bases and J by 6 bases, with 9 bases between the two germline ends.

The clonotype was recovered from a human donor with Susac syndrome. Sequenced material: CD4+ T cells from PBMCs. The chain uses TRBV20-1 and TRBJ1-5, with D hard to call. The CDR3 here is CSARSGLQPQHF. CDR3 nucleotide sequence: TGCAGTGCTAGGAGTGGGCTTCAGCCCCAGCATTTT.